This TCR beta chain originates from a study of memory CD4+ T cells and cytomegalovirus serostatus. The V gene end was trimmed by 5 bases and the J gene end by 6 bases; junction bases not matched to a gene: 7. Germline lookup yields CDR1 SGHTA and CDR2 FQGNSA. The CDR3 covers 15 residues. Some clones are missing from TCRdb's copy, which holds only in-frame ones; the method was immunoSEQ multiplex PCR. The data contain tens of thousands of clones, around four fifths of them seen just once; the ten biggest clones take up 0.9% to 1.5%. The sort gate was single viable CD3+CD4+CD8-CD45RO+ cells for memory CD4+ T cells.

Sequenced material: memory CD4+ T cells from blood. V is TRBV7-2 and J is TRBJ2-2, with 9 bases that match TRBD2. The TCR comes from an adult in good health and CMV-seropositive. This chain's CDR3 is CASSQTSGRAGELFF. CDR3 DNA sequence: TGTGCCAGCAGCCAGACTAGCGGTAGGGCCGGGGAGCTGTTTTTT.